The text below deals with one TCR beta chain. Its antigen is still unknown. Other DNA sequences in this specimen translate into the identical CDR3. The source of the sample is a study of Ad26.COV2.S vaccination and SARS-CoV-2 variants. Overall study context: Ad26.COV2.S given intramuscularly, once or twice 56 days apart. Notes on the study in general: Placebo recipients and vaccine recipients were similar in non-spike TCR breadth. TCR breadth and depth estimates may have understated total T cell responses.

Documented treatment: roughly 20 received Ad26.COV2.S at low or high dose, single or two shots; roughly 5 received placebo; per-sample allocation not given. Each sample was drawn 63 days after the first injection (of vaccine or placebo). It was Wuhan-strain SARS-CoV-2 spike that the Ad26 vaccine vector expressed. Clones were sequenced by immunoSEQ multiplex PCR, and TCRdb holds only the in-frame ones, with some missing. The data hold about 380,000 clones, with about 83% observed a single time. V dropped 5 bases and J dropped 7 bases, with 6 bases sitting between them. The CDR3 has 11 amino acids. The germline gives CDR1 SGHNT, CDR2 YENEEA.

The sample in question was peripheral blood, obtained in a trial of Ad26.COV2.S vaccine versus placebo. The rearrangement joins TRBV11-3 to TRBJ2-1; possible D gene TRBD2, 6 bases. This clonotype was sampled from a person aged 18-60 years who received the Ad26.COV2.S COVID-19 vaccine or a placebo. CDR3 loop: CASSRGNEQFF. The CDR3 nucleotides are TGTGCCAGCAGCCGGGGGAATGAGCAGTTCTTC.